One and the same sample provided the 14 T cell receptor beta chains below, sequenced in a study of blood T cell repertoires in COVID-19. TCRdb's copy holds only in-frame clones and misses some; the assay was immunoSEQ multiplex PCR. The data show fewer than 200,000 clones, with roughly 86% seen just once and 2% to 3% held by the top ten. Specimen: peripheral blood. These receptors all come from a woman older than 75 with COVID-19, enrolled during active disease.

In its sample, this clone was seen once. The rearrangement joins TRBV28 to TRBJ2-3, with 7 positions matching TRBD1. The CDR3 is made up of 13 amino acids. Germline loops: CDR1 MDHEN, CDR2 SYDVKM. V was clipped by 4 bases and J by 6 bases; unmatched bases: 4. CDR3 region: CASSWTGRDTQYF. CDR3 nucleotides: TGTGCCAGCAGTTGGACAGGCCGCGATACGCAGTATTTT.

The V gene is TRBV7-9, the J gene TRBJ2-1; a possible D gene is TRBD1 (6 bases). This CDR3 spans 17 amino acids. Germline CDR1 SEHNR, CDR2 FQNEAQ (reference sequence). With 5 bases removed from V and 9 bases from J, the gap between germline ends came to 26 bases. This CDR3 is CASSDTLTGPLGVEQFF. The CDR3 bases are TGTGCCAGCAGCGACACTCTGACAGGACCGTTGGGGGTTGAGCAGTTCTTC.

This clone was picked up a small number of times. This sequence joins TRBV10-3 and TRBJ1-5, with TRBD1 identical over 7 bases. The germline CDR1 and CDR2 sequences are ENHRY and SYGVKD. The CDR3 spans 14 residues. Losses at the gene ends were 5 bases for V and 7 bases for J; bases not matched to a gene: 8. The CDR3 here is CAISPDRAGQPQHF. CDR3 coding DNA: TGTGCCATCAGTCCAGACAGGGCTGGCCAGCCCCAGCATTTT.

This clone was seen only a few times. The chain couples TRBV4-2 to TRBJ1-2, with D perhaps matching TRBD1 (5 bases). The CDR3 has 17 amino acids. The V end lost 0 bases, the J end lost 7 bases, and 21 bases lay between the germline ends. Germline-derived CDR1 and CDR2 are LGHNA and YNFKEQ. CDR3 amino acids: CASSQEAVGNRRRGYTF. The CDR3, as DNA: TGTGCCAGCAGCCAAGAAGCCGTAGGGAACAGGCGTCGTGGCTACACCTTC.

The J gene is TRBJ2-5, the V gene TRBV29-1; D not certain. V lost 7 bases to trimming and J lost 4 bases, with 16 bases between them. This CDR3 has 13 residues. Germline V gene lookup returns CDR1 SQVTM and CDR2 ANQGSEA. This CDR3 reads CSADRIPGETQYF. The CDR3 DNA sequence: TGCAGCGCGGACCGAATACCGGGAGAGACCCAGTACTTC.

V usage is TRBV28 and J usage is TRBJ1-2, with TRBD1 matching over 8 bases. Trimming took 5 bases from V and 2 from J; bases not matched to a gene: 10. The CDR3 is 16 amino acids. The germline V gene encodes CDR1 MDHEN and CDR2 SYDVKM. The CDR3 DNA follows: TGTGCCAGCAGTCCCGAGTGGGACAGGCCAAACTATGGCTACACCTTC. Translation: CASSPEWDRPNYGYTF.

The gene calls are TRBV18 and TRBJ1-5; TRBD1 aligns across 7 bases. After removal of 4 bases from V and 3 bases from J, the junction contained 3 bases not matched to a gene. Germline CDR1 is KGHSH and CDR2 is LQKENI. The CDR3 has 14 residues. CDR3 DNA: TGTGCCAGCTCACTGGGACAGCCCAATCAGCCCCAGCATTTT. Amino acid sequence: CASSLGQPNQPQHF.

In the case of this clone: A junction boundary mismatches the germline segment, possibly from a read error. The rearrangement uses TRBV24-1 and TRBJ2-2; D call uncertain. CDR3 length equals 8 residues. Looked up from germline, CDR1 is KGHDR and CDR2 is SFDVKD. CDR3 amino acids: CATSRGVF. The CDR3, as DNA: TGTGCCACCAGTCGCGGAGTTTTT.

This rearrangement joins TRBV12-3 or TRBV12-4 to TRBJ2-3; 9 bases match TRBD1. Trimming at V came to 8 bases and at J to 4 bases, leaving 4 bases not matched to a gene. The CDR3 length is 13 residues. Here the CDR3 reads CASHRGQADTQYF. Written as DNA, the CDR3 is TGTGCCAGCCACAGGGGGCAAGCAGATACGCAGTATTTT.

The chain carries TRBV18 and TRBJ2-3; 8 bases are shared with TRBD2. The J segment lost 5 bases and the V segment lost 4 bases, leaving 8 bases of the junction unmatched. The V gene's germline CDR1 is KGHSH and CDR2 LQKENI. CDR3 length equals 15 residues. The CDR3 coding sequence is TGTGCCAGCTCACTGGGACTAGGAGGGCAAGATACGCAGTATTTT. Translated, it gives CASSLGLGGQDTQYF.

The chain links TRBV7-3 to TRBJ2-3; 9 positions agree with TRBD2. J gave up 1 base and V 0 bases, and 5 bases lay outside the gene matches. The germline CDR1 and CDR2 sequences are SGHTA and FQGTGA. The CDR3 loop spans 17 amino acids. The CDR3 coding sequence is TGTGCCAGCAGCTTAACGGTAGCGGGGGCCCGCACAGATACGCAGTATTTT. This gives the protein CASSLTVAGARTDTQYF. The full variable domain, in which reference TRBV7-3 and TRBJ2-3 provide the parts outside the CDR3, is GAGVSQTPSNKVTEKGKYVELRCDPISGHTALYWYRQSLGQGPEFLIYFQGTGAADDSGLPNDRFFAVRPEGSVSTLKIQRTERGDSAVYLCASSLTVAGARTDTQYFGPGTRLTVL.

This chain uses TRBV19 with TRBJ2-2, with a weak D call TRBD2 (5 bases). There are 18 residues in the CDR3. Per germline, CDR1 LNHDA and CDR2 SQIVND (reference sequence). V lost 3 bases, J lost 7 bases, and 24 bases lay in between. The CDR3 spells CASSIITGIGSGFGELFF. CDR3 nucleotide sequence: TGTGCCAGTAGTATTATAACGGGAATAGGGAGTGGGTTCGGGGAGCTGTTTTTT.

J is TRBJ1-2 and V is TRBV5-8, with D possibly matching TRBD1 (5 bases). Germline CDR1 and CDR2: SGHTS and YDEGEE. This CDR3 comprises 14 residues. V was clipped by 1 base and J by 2 bases, with 9 bases between them. CDR3 nucleotides: TGTGCCAGCAGCTTGCAGGGTTTGAACTATGGCTACACCTTC. This sequence encodes CASSLQGLNYGYTF.

The genes are TRBV7-2 and TRBJ2-1; 13 bases map to TRBD2. V lost 1 base and J lost 8; bases outside the gene matches: 5. CDR1 SGHTA and CDR2 FQGNSA come from the germline V gene. The CDR3 consists of 16 residues. In DNA form, the CDR3 reads TGTGCCAGCAGCTTAGGGGGGACTAGCGGGGAGCATGAGCAGTTCTTC. Its translation: CASSLGGTSGEHEQFF.